This T cell receptor beta chain is from a study of cytomegalovirus exposure and HLA in healthy donors. Overall study: Most donors, 70% to 85% of 398 genotyped, fell in the Caucasian-associated ancestry cluster.

The CDR3 runs 13 residues. The ends were cut back, 2 bases at V and 10 bases at J, with 9 bases in the middle. Germline CDR1 is MNHEY and CDR2 is SVGAGI. Vbeta (60) and Jbeta (13) primers were used in the PCR. Assay: immunoSEQ multiplex PCR; the TCRdb copy retains only in-frame clones and omits some. The sample lists more than 140,000 clones, 64% occurring once. Donors showed nominal health when sampled, although they likely had unrecorded immune exposures. The sequencing input was PBMCs. This sequence joins TRBV6-5 and TRBJ1-6; D remains unclear. The sequence was collected from a woman under 40 in good health and CMV-seropositive. The CDR3 bases are TGTGCCAGCAGTTACGGCGACAAATCACCCCTCCACTTT. Its translation is CASSYGDKSPLHF.